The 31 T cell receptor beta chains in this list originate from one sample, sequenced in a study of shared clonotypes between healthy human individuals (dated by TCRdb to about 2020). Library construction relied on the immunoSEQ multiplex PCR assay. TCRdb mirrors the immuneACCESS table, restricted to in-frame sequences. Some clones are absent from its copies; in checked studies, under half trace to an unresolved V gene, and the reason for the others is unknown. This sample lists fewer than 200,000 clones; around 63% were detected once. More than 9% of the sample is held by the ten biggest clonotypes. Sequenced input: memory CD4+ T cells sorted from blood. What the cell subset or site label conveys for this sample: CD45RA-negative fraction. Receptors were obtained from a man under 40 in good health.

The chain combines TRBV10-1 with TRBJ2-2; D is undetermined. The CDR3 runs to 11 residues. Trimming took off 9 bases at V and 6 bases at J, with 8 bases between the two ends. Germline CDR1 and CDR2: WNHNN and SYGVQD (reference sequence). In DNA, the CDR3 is TGCGCCAGTCAGTCCGCCGGGGAGCTGTTTTTT. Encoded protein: CASQSAGELFF.

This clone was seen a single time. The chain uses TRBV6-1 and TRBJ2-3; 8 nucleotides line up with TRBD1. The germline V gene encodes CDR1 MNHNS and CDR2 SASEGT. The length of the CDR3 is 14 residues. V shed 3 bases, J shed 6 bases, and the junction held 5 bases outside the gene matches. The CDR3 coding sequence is TGTGCCAGCAGTGATCGGACAGGGTGGGATACGCAGTATTTT. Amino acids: CASSDRTGWDTQYF.

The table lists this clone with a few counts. CDR3 nucleotide sequence: TGTGCCAGCAGTTACTCGAACCGACAGAAAAATCAGCCCCAGCATTTT. This encodes CASSYSNRQKNQPQHF. The gene calls are TRBV6-5 and TRBJ1-5; weak D call: TRBD1 (5 bases). The CDR3 has 16 amino acids. CDR1 is MNHEY and CDR2 is SVGAGI in the germline V gene. The V end lost 0 bases, the J end lost 4 bases, and 13 bases lay between the germline ends.

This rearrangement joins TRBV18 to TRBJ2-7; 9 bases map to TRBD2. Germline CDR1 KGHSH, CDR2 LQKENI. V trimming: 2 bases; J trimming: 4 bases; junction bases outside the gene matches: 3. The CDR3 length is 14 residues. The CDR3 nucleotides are TGTGCCAGCTCACCAGGGGGACTAGCTTACGAGCAGTACTTC. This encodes CASSPGGLAYEQYF.

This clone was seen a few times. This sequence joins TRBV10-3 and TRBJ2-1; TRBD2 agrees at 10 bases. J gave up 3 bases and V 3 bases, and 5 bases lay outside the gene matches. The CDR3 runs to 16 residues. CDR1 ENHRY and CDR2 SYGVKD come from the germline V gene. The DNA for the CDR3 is TGTGCCATCAGTGAAGTCAGACTAGCGGGCTACAATGAGCAGTTCTTC. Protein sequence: CAISEVRLAGYNEQFF.

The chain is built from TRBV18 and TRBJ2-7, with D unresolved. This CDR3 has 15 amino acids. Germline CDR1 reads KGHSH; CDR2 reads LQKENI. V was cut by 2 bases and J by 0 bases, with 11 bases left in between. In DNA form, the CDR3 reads TGTGCCAGCTCACCATTAGACACGAACTCCTACGAGCAGTACTTC. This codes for CASSPLDTNSYEQYF.

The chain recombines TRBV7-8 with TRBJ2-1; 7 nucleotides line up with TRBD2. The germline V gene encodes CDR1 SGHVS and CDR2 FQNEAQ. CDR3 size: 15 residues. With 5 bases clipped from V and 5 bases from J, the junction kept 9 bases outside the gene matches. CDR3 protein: CASSPAAGTNNEQFF. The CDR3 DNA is TGTGCCAGCAGCCCTGCAGCGGGAACCAACAATGAGCAGTTCTTC.

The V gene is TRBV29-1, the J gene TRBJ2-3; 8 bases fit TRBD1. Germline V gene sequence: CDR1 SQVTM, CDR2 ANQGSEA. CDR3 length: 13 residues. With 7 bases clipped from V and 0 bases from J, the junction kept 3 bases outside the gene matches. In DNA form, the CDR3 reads TGCAGCGGTGGACAGGGTAGCACAGATACGCAGTATTTT. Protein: CSGGQGSTDTQYF.

CDR3 DNA sequence: TGTGCCAGCAGCTTCGGGACAGATACGCAGTATTTT. Residues: CASSFGTDTQYF. The chain uses TRBV7-2 and TRBJ2-3; D gene unclear. Germline loops: CDR1 SGHTA, CDR2 FQGNSA. The ends were cut back, 3 bases at V and 3 bases at J, with 4 bases in the middle. The length of the CDR3 is 12 residues. Based on the CDR3 plus reference TRBV7-2 and TRBJ2-3, the full variable domain is GAGVSQSPSNKVTEKGKDVELRCDPISGHTALYWYRQSLGQGLEFLIYFQGNSAPDKSGLPSDRFSAERTGGSVSTLTIQRTQQEDSAVYLCASSFGTDTQYFGPGTRLTVL.

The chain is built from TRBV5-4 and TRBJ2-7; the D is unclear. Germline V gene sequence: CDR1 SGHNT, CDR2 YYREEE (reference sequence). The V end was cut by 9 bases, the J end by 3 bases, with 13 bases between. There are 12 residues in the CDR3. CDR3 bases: TGTGCCACTGGCAGAGGAAACTACGAGCAGTACTTC. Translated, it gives CATGRGNYEQYF. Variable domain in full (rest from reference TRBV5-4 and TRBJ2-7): ETGVTQSPTHLIKTRGQQVTLRCSSQSGHNTVSWYQQALGQGPQFIFQYYREEENGRGNFPPRFSGLQFPNYSSELNVNALELDDSALYLCATGRGNYEQYFGPGTRLTVT.

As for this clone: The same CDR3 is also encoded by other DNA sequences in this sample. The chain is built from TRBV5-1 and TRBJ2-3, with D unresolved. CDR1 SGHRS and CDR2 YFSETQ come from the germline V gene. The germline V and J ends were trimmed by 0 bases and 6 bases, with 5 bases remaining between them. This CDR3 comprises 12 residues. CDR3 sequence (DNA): TGCGCCAGCAGCTTGGTCGGGGATACGCAGTATTTT. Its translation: CASSLVGDTQYF.

The CDR3 coding sequence is TGTGCCAGCAGCTCCGGACAGCTCTATGGCTACACCTTC. Protein product: CASSSGQLYGYTF. The chain has TRBV14 and TRBJ1-2, with D perhaps TRBD1 (6 bases). CDR3 length: 13 residues. V was trimmed by 5 bases and J by 4 bases, leaving 11 bases between them. Germline CDR1 is SGHDN and CDR2 is FVKESK.

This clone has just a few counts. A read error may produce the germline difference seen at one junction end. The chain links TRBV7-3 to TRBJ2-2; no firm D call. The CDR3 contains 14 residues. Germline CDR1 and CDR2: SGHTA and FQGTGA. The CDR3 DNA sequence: TGTGCCAGCAGCTTATCTACGAAGACCGGGGAGCTGTTTTTT. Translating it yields CASSLSTKTGELFF.

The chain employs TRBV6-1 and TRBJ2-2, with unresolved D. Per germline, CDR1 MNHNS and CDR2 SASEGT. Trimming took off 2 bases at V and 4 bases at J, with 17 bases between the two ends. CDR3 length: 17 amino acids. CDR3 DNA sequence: TGTGCCAGCAGTGAAACATCCCACCCGGGTAGCACCGGGGAGCTGTTTTTT. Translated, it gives CASSETSHPGSTGELFF.

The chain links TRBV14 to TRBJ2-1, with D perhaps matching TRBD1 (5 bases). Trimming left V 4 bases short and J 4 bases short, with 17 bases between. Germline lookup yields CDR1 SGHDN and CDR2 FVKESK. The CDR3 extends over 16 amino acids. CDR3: CASSPQGVGPYNEQFF. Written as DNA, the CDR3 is TGTGCCAGCAGCCCCCAAGGTGTGGGGCCTTACAATGAGCAGTTCTTC.

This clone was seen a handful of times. As DNA, the CDR3 is TGTGCCAGCGGCAGGGGATCGAGTTCAACTAATGAAAAACTGTTTTTT. Translation: CASGRGSSSTNEKLFF. The V gene is TRBV7-9, the J gene TRBJ1-4, with D tentatively TRBD1 (6 bases). Germline loops: CDR1 SEHNR, CDR2 FQNEAQ (reference sequence). The CDR3 is 16 residues long. Deletions cut 8 bases from V and 0 bases from J, with 16 bases between. The full variable domain, completed using reference TRBV7-9 and TRBJ1-4, is DTGVSQNPRHKITKRGQNVTFRCDPISEHNRLYWYRQTLGQGPEFLTYFQNEAQLEKSRLLSDRFSAERPKGSFSTLEIQRTEQGDSAMYLCASGRGSSSTNEKLFFGSGTQLSVL.

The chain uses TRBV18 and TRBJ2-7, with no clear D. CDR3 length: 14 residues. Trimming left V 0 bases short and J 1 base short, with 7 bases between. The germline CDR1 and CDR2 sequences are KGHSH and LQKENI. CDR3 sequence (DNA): TGTGCCAGCTCACCACCTGCGATATCCTACGAGCAGTACTTC. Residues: CASSPPAISYEQYF.

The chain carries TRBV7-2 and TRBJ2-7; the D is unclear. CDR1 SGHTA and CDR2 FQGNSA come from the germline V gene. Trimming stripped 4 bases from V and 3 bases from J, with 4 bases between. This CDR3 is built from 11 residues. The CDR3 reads CASSSFYEQYF. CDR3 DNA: TGTGCCAGCAGCTCCTTCTACGAGCAGTACTTC.

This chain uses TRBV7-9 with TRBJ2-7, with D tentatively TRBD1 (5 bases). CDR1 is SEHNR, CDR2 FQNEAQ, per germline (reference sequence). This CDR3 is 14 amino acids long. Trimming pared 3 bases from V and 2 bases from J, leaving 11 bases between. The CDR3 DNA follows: TGTGCCAGCAGCTTGTACAGACAGACCTACGAGCAGTACTTC. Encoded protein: CASSLYRQTYEQYF.

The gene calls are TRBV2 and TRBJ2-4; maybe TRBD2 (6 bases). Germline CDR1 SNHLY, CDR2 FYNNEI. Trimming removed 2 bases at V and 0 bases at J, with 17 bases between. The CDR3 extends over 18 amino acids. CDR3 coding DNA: TGTGCCAGCAGTGAATCGGCTAGCGACGGACTAGCCAAAAACATTCAGTACTTC. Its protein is CASSESASDGLAKNIQYF.

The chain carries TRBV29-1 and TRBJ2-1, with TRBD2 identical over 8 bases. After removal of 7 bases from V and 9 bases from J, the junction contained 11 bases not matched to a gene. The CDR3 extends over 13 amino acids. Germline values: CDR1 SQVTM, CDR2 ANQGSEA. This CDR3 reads CSGKPTSAGEQFF. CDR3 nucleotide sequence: TGCAGCGGCAAACCGACTAGCGCTGGTGAGCAGTTCTTC.

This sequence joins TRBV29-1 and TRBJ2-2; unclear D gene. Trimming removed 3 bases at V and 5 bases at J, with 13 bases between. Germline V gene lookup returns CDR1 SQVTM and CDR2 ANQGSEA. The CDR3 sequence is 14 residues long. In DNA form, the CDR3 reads TGCAGCGTTGATTTTTCGGCAGGAACCGGGGAGCTGTTTTTT. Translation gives CSVDFSAGTGELFF.

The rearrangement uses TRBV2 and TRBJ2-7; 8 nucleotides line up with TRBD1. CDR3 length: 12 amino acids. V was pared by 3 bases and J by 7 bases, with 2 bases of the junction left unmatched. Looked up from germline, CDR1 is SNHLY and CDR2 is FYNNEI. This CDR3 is CASSDRGREQYF. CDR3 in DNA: TGTGCCAGCAGTGACAGGGGGCGTGAGCAGTACTTC.

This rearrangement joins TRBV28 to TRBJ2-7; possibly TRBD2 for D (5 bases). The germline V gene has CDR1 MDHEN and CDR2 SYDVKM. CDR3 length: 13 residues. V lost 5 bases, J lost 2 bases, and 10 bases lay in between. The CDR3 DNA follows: TGTGCCAGCAGTATCAGAGGGACCTACGAGCAGTACTTC. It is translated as CASSIRGTYEQYF.

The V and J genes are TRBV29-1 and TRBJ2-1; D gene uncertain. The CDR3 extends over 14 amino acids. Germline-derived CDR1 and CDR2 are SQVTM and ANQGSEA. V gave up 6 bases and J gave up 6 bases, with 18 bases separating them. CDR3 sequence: CSVRPAMLPNEQFF. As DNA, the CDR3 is TGCAGCGTGAGGCCGGCGATGCTCCCCAATGAGCAGTTCTTC.

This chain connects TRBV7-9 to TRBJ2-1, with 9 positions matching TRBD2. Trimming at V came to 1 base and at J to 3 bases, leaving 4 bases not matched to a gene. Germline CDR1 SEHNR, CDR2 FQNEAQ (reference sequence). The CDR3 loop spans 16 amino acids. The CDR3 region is CASSLVGSGGYNEQFF. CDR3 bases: TGTGCCAGCAGCTTAGTAGGTAGCGGGGGCTACAATGAGCAGTTCTTC.

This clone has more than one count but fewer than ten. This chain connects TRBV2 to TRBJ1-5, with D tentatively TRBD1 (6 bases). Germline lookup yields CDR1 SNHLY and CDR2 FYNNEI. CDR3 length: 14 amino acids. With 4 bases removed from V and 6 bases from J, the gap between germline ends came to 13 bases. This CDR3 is CASSGDNSGQPQHF. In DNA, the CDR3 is TGTGCCAGCAGTGGGGACAACAGTGGTCAGCCCCAGCATTTT.

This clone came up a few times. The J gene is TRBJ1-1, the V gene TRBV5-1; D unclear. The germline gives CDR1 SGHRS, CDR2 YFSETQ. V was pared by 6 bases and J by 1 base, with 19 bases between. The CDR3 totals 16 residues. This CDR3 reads CASTPNTVLSNTEAFF. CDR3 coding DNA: TGCGCCAGCACCCCTAACACAGTATTATCGAACACTGAAGCTTTCTTT.

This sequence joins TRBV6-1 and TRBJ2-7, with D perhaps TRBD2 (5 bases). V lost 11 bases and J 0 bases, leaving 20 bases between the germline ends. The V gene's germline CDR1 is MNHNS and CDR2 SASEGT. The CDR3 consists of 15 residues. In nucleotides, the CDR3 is TGTGCCGGGAGCCCCAAGCCCCAGAGCTCCTACGAGCAGTACTTC. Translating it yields CAGSPKPQSSYEQYF.

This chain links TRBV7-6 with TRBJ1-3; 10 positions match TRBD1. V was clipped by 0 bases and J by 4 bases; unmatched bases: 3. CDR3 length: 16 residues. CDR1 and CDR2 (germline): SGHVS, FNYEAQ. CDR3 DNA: TGTGCCAGCAGCTTAGCGGGACAGGGGCCGGGAAACACCATATATTTT. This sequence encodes CASSLAGQGPGNTIYF.

DNA of the CDR3: TGTGCCAGCAGCTTGGGACAGGGGGAAACCGGGGAGCTGTTTTTT. Amino acid sequence: CASSLGQGETGELFF. The chain joins TRBV5-8 to TRBJ2-2, with TRBD1 matching 9 bases. CDR3 length: 15 residues. V dropped 0 bases and J dropped 5; count of bases not matched to a gene: 2. Germline CDR1 is SGHTS and CDR2 is YDEGEE.